A selection of T cell receptor beta chains follows, all from one sample in a study of blood T cell repertoires in COVID-19. Produced via immunoSEQ multiplex PCR; TCRdb's table is partial and in-frame only. In the table there are roughly 260,000 clones, almost 90% of which are singletons. Material: peripheral blood. The receptors shown here come from a woman in her 30s with COVID-19, enrolled during active disease. The conserved cysteine and the conserved F or W are not part of the CDR3 here.

>15|TRBJ2-3|TRBV6-2/TRBV6-3
ASSHGLAGGLGDTQY
>15|TRBJ2-2|TRBV6-1
ASSESAFRADTGELF
>13|TRBJ1-1|TRBV7-9
ASSSRFGVNTEAF
>13|TRBJ2-2|TRBV19
ASSIRSGVTGELF
>13|TRBJ2-2|TRBV5-8
ASSPGTVNTGELF
>12|TRBJ1-2|TRBV6-5
ASSRGALDYGYT
>11|TRBJ2-1|TRBV5-8
ASSHRDTNEQF
>13|TRBJ2-1|TRBV11-2
ASSWGLAGGNEQF
>14|TRBJ2-1|TRBV27
ASSLYRLTSGNEQF
>11|TRBJ2-7|TRBV5-1
ASSSGTGYEQY